This T cell receptor (beta chain) came from a study of blood T cell repertoires in COVID-19. Study at large: PBMCs, B-cell-depleted T cells, or T cells provided the cDNA or gDNA that made up the material.

The data were produced by immunoSEQ multiplex PCR, yet TCRdb's version contains in-frame clones alone and is incomplete. This table has roughly 150,000 clones, roughly 80% appearing once. Recruitment covered 25 or so US areas and drew participants whose ages spanned 18 to 89 years. This TCR came from a woman aged 50 to 60 who had recovered from COVID-19. Sample: PBMCs or T cells enriched from blood (not recorded which).

This chain's CDR3 is CASSRQTSGQETQYF. The CDR3 region has the DNA TGTGCCAGCAGCCGACAGACTAGCGGGCAAGAGACCCAGTACTTC. This chain joins TRBV3-1 (or the pseudogene TRBV3-2) and TRBJ2-5; 10 nucleotides align to TRBD2. This CDR3 has 15 amino acids. CDR1 and CDR2 from the germline V gene are LGHDT and YNNKEL (reference sequence). V trimming: 4 bases; J trimming: 2 bases; junction bases outside the gene matches: 4.